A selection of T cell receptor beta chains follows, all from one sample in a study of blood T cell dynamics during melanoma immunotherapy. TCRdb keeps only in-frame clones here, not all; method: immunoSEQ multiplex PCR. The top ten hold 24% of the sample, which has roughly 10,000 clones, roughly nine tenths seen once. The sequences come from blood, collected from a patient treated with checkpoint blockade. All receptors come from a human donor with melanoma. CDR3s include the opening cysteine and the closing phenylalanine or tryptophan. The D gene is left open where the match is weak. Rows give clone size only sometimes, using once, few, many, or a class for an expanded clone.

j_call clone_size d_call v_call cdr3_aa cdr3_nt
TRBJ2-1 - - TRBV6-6 CASSHPGGQPLPRQFF TGTGCCAGCAGCCACCCGGGTGGCCAGCCCCTCCCACGGCAGTTCTTC
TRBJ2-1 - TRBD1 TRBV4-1 CASSQPSRGRPYNEQFF TGCGCCAGCAGCCAACCTTCCAGGGGGCGCCCATACAATGAGCAGTTCTTC
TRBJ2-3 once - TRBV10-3 CAISERIADTQYF TGTGCCATCAGTGAGCGTATTGCAGATACGCAGTATTTT
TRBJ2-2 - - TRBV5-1 CASSLWQPNTGELFF TGCGCCAGCAGCCTTTGGCAGCCGAACACCGGGGAGCTGTTTTTT
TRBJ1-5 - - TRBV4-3 CASSRTLRNQPQHF TGCGCCAGCAGCCGAACCCTCCGGAATCAGCCCCAGCATTTT
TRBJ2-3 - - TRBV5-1 CASSLVPGGDTQYF TGCGCCAGCAGCTTGGTCCCTGGGGGGGATACGCAGTATTTT
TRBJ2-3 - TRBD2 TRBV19 CASTPGTSGSGDTQYF TGTGCCAGTACCCCGGGGACTAGCGGGAGCGGCGATACGCAGTATTTT
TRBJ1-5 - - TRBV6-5 CASSYVSVGNQPQHF TGTGCCAGCAGTTACGTCAGTGTTGGCAATCAGCCCCAGCATTTT
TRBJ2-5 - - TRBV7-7 CASSLWAGETQYF TGTGCTAGCAGCTTATGGGCGGGGGAGACCCAGTACTTC
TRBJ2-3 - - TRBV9 CASSAGRFSTDTQYF TGTGCCAGCAGCGCAGGACGGTTTAGCACAGATACGCAGTATTTT
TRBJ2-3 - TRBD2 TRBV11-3 CASSPSGATDTQYF TGTGCCAGCAGCCCTAGCGGGGCCACAGATACGCAGTATTTT
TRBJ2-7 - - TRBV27 CASSPNSGQNEQYF TGTGCCAGCAGTCCGAACTCTGGACAAAACGAGCAGTACTTC
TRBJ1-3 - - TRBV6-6 CASSAGSPNTIYF TGTGCCAGCAGCGCGGGGAGCCCAAACACCATATATTTT
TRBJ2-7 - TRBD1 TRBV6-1 CATLPRDRGREQYF TGTGCCACCCTACCCCGGGACAGGGGTCGGGAGCAGTACTTC
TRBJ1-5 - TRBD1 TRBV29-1 CSVGQGDQPQHF TGCAGCGTTGGGCAGGGGGATCAGCCCCAGCATTTT
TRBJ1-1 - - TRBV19 CASSGPTEAFF TGTGCCAGTAGTGGTCCCACTGAAGCTTTCTTT
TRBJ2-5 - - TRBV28 CASSWGRGSQEETQYF TGTGCCAGCAGTTGGGGCAGGGGATCGCAGGAAGAGACCCAGTACTTC
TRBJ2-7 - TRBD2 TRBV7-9 CASSAPPSGIYEQYF TGTGCCAGCAGCGCCCCACCGAGCGGGATCTACGAGCAGTACTTC
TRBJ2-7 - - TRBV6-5 CASSYNGASYEQYF TGTGCCAGCAGTTACAATGGGGCCTCCTACGAGCAGTACTTC
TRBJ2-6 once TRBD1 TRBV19 CASRGRQGAAGANVLTF TGTGCCAGTAGGGGCAGGCAGGGGGCCGCCGGGGCCAACGTCCTGACTTTC
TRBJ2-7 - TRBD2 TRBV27 CATKSPLAGAYEQYF TGTGCCACCAAATCCCCCCTAGCGGGAGCCTACGAGCAGTACTTC
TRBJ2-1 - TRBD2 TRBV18 CASSPRTGTSRANEQFF TGTGCCAGCTCACCCCGAACCGGGACTAGCAGGGCCAATGAGCAGTTCTTC
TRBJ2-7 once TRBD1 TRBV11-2 CASSLGAGTGFEQYF TGTGCCAGCAGCTTAGGGGCCGGGACAGGGTTCGAGCAGTACTTC
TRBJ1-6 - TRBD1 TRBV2 CASSDRQGTSPLHF TGTGCCAGCAGTGACCGACAGGGAACCTCACCCCTCCACTTT
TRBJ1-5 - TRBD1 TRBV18 CASSPGQGGQPQHF TGTGCCAGCTCACCGGGGCAGGGGGGTCAGCCCCAGCATTTT
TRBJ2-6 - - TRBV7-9 CASSLPPGAAGSGANVLTF TGTGCCAGCAGCTTGCCTCCAGGGGCGGCCGGCTCTGGGGCCAACGTCCTGACTTTC
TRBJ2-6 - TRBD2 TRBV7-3 CASSKLAGASGANVLTF TGTGCCAGCAGCAAACTAGCGGGGGCATCTGGGGCCAACGTCCTGACTTTC
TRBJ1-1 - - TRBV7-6 CASTWGPEAFF TGTGCCAGCACCTGGGGCCCTGAAGCTTTCTTT
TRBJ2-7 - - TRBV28 CASSYGLAGEQYF TGTGCCAGCAGTTATGGCCTCGCCGGCGAGCAGTACTTC
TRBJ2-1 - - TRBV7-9 CATAGASSYNEQFF TGTGCCACCGCCGGTGCCAGCTCCTACAATGAGCAGTTCTTC
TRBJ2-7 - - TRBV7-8 CASSLAPGAGYEQYF TGTGCCAGCAGCTTAGCCCCGGGGGCGGGTTACGAGCAGTACTTC
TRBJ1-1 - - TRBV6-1 CASSWNPPASGAFF TGTGCCAGCAGTTGGAATCCCCCGGCGTCCGGAGCTTTCTTT
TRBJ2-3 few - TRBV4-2 CASSPSGDTQYF TGTGCCAGCAGCCCTTCGGGGGATACGCAGTATTTT
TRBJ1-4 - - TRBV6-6 CAGTKRLGEEKLFF TGTGCCGGCACCAAACGGTTAGGGGAGGAAAAACTGTTTTTT
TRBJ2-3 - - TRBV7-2 CASSPSAMRYTQYF TGTGCCAGCAGCCCTAGCGCCATGCGCTATACGCAGTATTTT
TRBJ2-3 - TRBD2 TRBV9 CASSSRTSGGLDTQYF TGTGCCAGCAGCTCCCGGACTAGCGGGGGCCTCGATACGCAGTATTTT
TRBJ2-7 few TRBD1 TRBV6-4 CASSDSTRDRFRYEQYF TGTGCCAGCAGTGACTCGACAAGGGACAGGTTTCGGTACGAGCAGTACTTC
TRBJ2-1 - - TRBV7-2 CASSLWDSNNEQFF TGTGCCAGCAGCTTGTGGGACTCCAACAATGAGCAGTTCTTC
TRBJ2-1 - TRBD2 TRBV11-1 CASSSELAGNNEQFF TGTGCCAGCAGCTCCGAACTAGCGGGAAACAATGAGCAGTTCTTC
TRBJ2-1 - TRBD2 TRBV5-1 CASSLSGTSGYNEQFF TGCGCCAGCAGCTTGTCTGGGACTAGCGGTTACAATGAGCAGTTCTTC
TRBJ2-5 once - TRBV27 CASSLTSPGYQETQYF TGTGCCAGCAGTTTGACGTCCCCCGGGTACCAAGAGACCCAGTACTTC
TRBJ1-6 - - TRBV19 CASSPRVRSSYNSPLHF TGTGCCAGTAGCCCCCGGGTGCGGAGCTCCTATAATTCACCCCTCCACTTT